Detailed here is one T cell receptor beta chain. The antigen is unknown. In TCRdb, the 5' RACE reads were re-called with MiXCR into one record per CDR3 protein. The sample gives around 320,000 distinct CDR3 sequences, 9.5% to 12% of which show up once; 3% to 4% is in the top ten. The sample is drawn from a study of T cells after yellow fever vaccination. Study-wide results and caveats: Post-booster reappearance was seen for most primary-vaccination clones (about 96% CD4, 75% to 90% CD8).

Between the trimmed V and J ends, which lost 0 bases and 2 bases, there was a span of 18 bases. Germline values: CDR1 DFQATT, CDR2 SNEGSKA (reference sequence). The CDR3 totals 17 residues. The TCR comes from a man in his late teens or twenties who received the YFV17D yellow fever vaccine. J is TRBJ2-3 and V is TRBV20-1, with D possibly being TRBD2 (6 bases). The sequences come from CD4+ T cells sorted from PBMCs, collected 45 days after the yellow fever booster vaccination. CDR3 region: CSARDRIGGVTTDTQYF. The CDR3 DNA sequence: TGCAGTGCTAGAGATCGAATCGGCGGGGTAACCACAGATACGCAGTATTTT.